The entry below gives a single T cell receptor (beta chain) sequence along with its context. What it binds is unknown. This record belongs to a study of cytomegalovirus exposure and HLA in healthy donors. Overall study findings and caveats: The classifier, whose performance was assessed in both the original and validation cohorts, reportedly diagnosed cytomegalovirus status with high specificity and sensitivity. The study flagged approximately 180 TCR beta chains as cytomegalovirus-associated. From TCR beta sequences, most subjects' HLA-A and HLA-B alleles were reportedly predicted accurately.

The primer mix had 60 Vbeta and 13 Jbeta primers. Here immunoSEQ multiplex PCR was the method, and the copy in TCRdb shows in-frame clones only, minus some. Of 150,000 to 200,000 clones listed, about 79% are singletons. The germline V gene encodes CDR1 SGHNT and CDR2 YYREEE (reference sequence). V lost 6 bases and J lost 4, with 13 bases in between. This CDR3 comprises 13 residues. The genes are TRBV5-4 and TRBJ2-5; maybe TRBD2 (5 bases). The receptor's source is a man aged 50 or older in good health and CMV-seropositive. Sequencing used PBMCs. The CDR3 sequence is CASTSPEGETQYF. In DNA form, the CDR3 reads TGTGCCAGCACCTCGCCTGAGGGAGAGACCCAGTACTTC.